This passage covers 12 T cell receptor beta chains from one sample sequenced in a study of cytomegalovirus exposure and HLA in healthy donors. Sequencing used immunoSEQ multiplex PCR; TCRdb keeps in-frame clones, though not all of them. The sample contains about 160,000 clones, around four fifths of which appear only once. The specimen sequenced was PBMCs. The receptor set was obtained from a man in his thirties or forties in good health and CMV-seropositive.

The V and J genes are TRBV29-1 and TRBJ1-2, with D possibly TRBD1 on 6 matching bases. CDR3 length equals 12 residues. The germline V and J ends were trimmed by 5 bases and 3 bases, with 10 bases remaining between them. The germline V gene encodes CDR1 SQVTM and CDR2 ANQGSEA. The CDR3 bases are TGCAGCGTTTTCTCAGGGGACTATGGCTACACCTTC. Translation: CSVFSGDYGYTF. Complete variable domain (other parts from reference TRBV29-1 and TRBJ1-2): SAVISQKPSRDICQRGTSLTIQCQVDSQVTMMFWYRQQPGQSLTLIATANQGSEATYESGFVIDKFPISRPNLTFSTLTVSNMSPEDSSIYLCSVFSGDYGYTFGSGTRLTVV.

This clone was seen only a few times. The chain uses TRBV27 and TRBJ2-7, with 7 bases that match TRBD1. Germline V CDR1 and CDR2: MNHEY, SMNVEV (reference sequence). CDR3 length equals 13 residues. Trimming removed 6 bases from V and 2 bases from J; junction bases left unmatched: 4. The CDR3 sequence: CASSDRVAYEQYF. DNA for the CDR3: TGTGCCAGCAGCGACAGGGTGGCCTACGAGCAGTACTTC.

The V and J genes are TRBV6-5 and TRBJ1-2; TRBD1 is a possible D gene (6 bases). The CDR3 covers 13 residues. From germline, CDR1 is MNHEY and CDR2 SVGAGI. Trimming took 5 bases from V and 4 from J, leaving 11 bases between them. The CDR3 DNA reads as TGTGCCAGCAGTGAAGCGGACAGCTATGGCTACACCTTC. Protein: CASSEADSYGYTF.

The J gene is TRBJ1-2, the V gene TRBV25-1; 7 bases are a match to TRBD1. CDR1 is MGHDK, CDR2 SYGVNS, per germline. The CDR3 is made up of 13 amino acids. V trimming: 5 bases; J trimming: 3 bases; junction bases outside the gene matches: 3. CDR3 loop: CASSIGTDYGYTF. CDR3 nucleotides: TGTGCCAGCAGTATCGGGACAGACTATGGCTACACCTTC.

This clone was observed at least ten times. The chain employs TRBV2 and TRBJ2-1; 10 bases line up with TRBD1. The CDR3 has 12 residues. V was pared by 7 bases and J by 14 bases, with 8 bases of the junction left unmatched. In germline, CDR1 is SNHLY, CDR2 FYNNEI. The CDR3 region has the DNA TGTGCCAGCATTACGACCGGGACAGGGGAGTTCTTC. Translated: CASITTGTGEFF.

V and J are TRBV6-5 and TRBJ1-1, with a possible D match to TRBD1 (5 bases). V dropped 6 bases and J dropped 5 bases, with 19 bases sitting between them. The CDR3 runs to 15 residues. Germline CDR1 MNHEY, CDR2 SVGAGI. The CDR3 loop is CASRTTPAGGTEAFF. CDR3 nucleotide sequence: TGTGCCAGCAGAACAACCCCAGCGGGGGGGACTGAAGCTTTCTTT.

The chain is built from TRBV27 and TRBJ2-1; TRBD2 matches 10 bases. This CDR3 contains 14 residues. The germline CDR1 and CDR2 sequences are MNHEY and SMNVEV (reference sequence). V trimming: 6 bases; J trimming: 9 bases; junction bases outside the gene matches: 8. CDR3 DNA sequence: TGTGCCAGCAGGCAAGCGGGGGGGCCGCCTGAGCAGTTCTTC. Its protein product is CASRQAGGPPEQFF.

The chain employs TRBV4-3 and TRBJ1-5; 10 bases align to TRBD1. V trimming: 3 bases; J trimming: 5 bases; junction bases outside the gene matches: 4. The germline V gene encodes CDR1 LGHNA and CDR2 YSLEER. The CDR3 contains 15 residues. The CDR3 nucleotides read TGCGCCAGCAGCCATGATGGGACAGGGGATCAGCCCCAGCATTTT. Translating gives CASSHDGTGDQPQHF.

This chain links TRBV10-3 with TRBJ1-2, with D unclear. Germline CDR1 is ENHRY and CDR2 is SYGVKD. V was cut by 3 bases and J by 1 base, with 9 bases left in between. The CDR3 runs to 14 residues. This CDR3 is CAISESVLNYGYTF. In DNA, the CDR3 is TGTGCCATCAGTGAATCGGTACTTAACTATGGCTACACCTTC.

The chain combines TRBV28 with TRBJ1-4; weak D call: TRBD1 (6 bases). Germline V gene sequence: CDR1 MDHEN, CDR2 SYDVKM. Trimming left V 7 bases short and J 3 bases short, with 24 bases between. This CDR3 is built from 18 residues. The CDR3 here is CASTFFGTSSLANEKLFF. CDR3 in DNA: TGTGCCAGCACATTCTTCGGGACATCTTCTCTAGCTAATGAAAAACTGTTTTTT.

The CDR3 here is CASSLGGLGNQPQHF. Written as DNA, the CDR3 is TGTGCCAGCAGCTTAGGGGGGCTGGGCAATCAGCCCCAGCATTTT. The chain links TRBV7-8 to TRBJ1-5; maybe TRBD1 (6 bases). CDR1 and CDR2 (germline): SGHVS, FQNEAQ. The V end was cut by 1 base, the J end by 2 bases, with 9 bases between. This CDR3 is built from 15 residues.

This chain connects TRBV6-6 to TRBJ1-1, with D hard to call. The V end lost 5 bases, the J end lost 5 bases, and 15 bases lay between the germline ends. Germline V CDR1 and CDR2: MNHNY, SVGAGI (reference sequence). The CDR3 length is 14 residues. In nucleotides, the CDR3 is TGTGCCAGCAGTCCTTTGAGGGTGGGGACTGAAGCTTTCTTT. The encoded protein is CASSPLRVGTEAFF.